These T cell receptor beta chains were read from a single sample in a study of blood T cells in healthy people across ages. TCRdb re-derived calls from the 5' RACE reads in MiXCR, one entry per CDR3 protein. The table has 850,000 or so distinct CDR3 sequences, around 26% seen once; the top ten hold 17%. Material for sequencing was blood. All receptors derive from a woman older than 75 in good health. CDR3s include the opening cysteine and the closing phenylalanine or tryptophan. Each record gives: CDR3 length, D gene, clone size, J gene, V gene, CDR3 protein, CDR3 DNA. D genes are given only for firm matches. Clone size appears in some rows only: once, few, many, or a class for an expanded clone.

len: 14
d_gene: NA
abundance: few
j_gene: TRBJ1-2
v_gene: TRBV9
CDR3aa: CASSVALRDYGYTF
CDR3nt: TGTGCCAGCAGCGTAGCCTTGCGGGACTATGGCTACACCTTC

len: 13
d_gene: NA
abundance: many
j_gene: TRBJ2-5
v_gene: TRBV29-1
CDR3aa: CSVAEGTQETQYF
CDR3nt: TGCAGCGTTGCTGAGGGGACCCAAGAGACCCAGTACTTC

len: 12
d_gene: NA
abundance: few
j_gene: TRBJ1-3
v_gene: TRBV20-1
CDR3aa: CSGRGSGNTIYF
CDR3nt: TGCAGTGGTAGGGGCTCTGGAAACACCATATATTTT

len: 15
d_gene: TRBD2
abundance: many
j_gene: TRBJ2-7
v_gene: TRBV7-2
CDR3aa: CASSGGGGVRYEQYF
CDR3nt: TGTGCCAGCAGCGGGGGTGGGGGGGTCCGGTACGAGCAGTACTTC

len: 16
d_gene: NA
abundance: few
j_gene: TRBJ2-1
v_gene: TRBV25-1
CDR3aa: CASSELGGWGDNEQFF
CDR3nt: TGTGCCAGCAGTGAATTAGGGGGCTGGGGGGACAATGAGCAGTTCTTC

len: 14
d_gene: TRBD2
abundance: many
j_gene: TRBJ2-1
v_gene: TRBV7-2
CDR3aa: CASSSVGGANEQFF
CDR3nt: TGTGCCAGCTCCTCCGTCGGGGGGGCAAATGAGCAGTTCTTC

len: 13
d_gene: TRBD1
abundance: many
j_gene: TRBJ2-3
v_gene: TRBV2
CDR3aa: CASPQGETDTQYF
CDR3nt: TGTGCCAGCCCACAGGGGGAAACAGATACGCAGTATTTT

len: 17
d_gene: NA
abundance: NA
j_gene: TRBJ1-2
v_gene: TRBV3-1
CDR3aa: CASSHLNRGASNYGYTF
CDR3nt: TGTGCCAGCAGCCACCTCAACCGGGGGGCTTCTAACTATGGCTACACCTTC

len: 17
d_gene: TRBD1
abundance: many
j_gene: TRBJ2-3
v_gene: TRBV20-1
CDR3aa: CSARDVRDSLSTDTQYF
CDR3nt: TGCAGTGCTAGAGATGTAAGGGACAGCCTAAGCACAGATACGCAGTATTTT

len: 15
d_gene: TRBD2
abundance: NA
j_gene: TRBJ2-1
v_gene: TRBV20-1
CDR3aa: CSALRRSGRGNEQFF
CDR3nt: TGCAGTGCGCTGAGACGGAGCGGGAGGGGTAATGAGCAGTTCTTC

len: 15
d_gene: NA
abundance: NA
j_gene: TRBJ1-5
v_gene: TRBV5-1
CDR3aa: CASSLSSCSNQPQHF
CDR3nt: TGCGCCAGCAGCTTGTCGAGTTGTAGCAATCAGCCCCAGCATTTT

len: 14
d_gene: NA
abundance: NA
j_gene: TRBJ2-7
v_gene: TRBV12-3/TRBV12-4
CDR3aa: CASSLRADGREQYF
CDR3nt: TGTGCCAGCAGTTTAAGGGCTGACGGACGCGAGCAGTACTTC

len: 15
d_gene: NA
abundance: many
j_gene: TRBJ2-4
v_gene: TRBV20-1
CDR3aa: CSAFGDTLAKNIQYF
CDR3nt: TGCAGTGCTTTTGGGGACACTTTAGCCAAAAACATTCAGTACTTC

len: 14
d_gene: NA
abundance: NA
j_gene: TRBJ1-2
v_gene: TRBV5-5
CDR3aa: CASSRPWDNYGYTF
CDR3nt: TGTGCCAGCAGCCGGCCGTGGGACAACTATGGCTACACCTTC

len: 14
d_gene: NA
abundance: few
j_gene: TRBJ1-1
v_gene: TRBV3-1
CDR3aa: CASTHNRGNTEAFF
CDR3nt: TGTGCCAGCACCCATAATCGGGGGAACACTGAAGCTTTCTTT

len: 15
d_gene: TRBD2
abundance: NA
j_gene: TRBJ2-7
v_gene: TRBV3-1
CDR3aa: CASSQGGGAFNEQYF
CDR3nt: TGTGCCAGCAGCCAAGGCGGGGGGGCGTTTAATGAGCAGTACTTC

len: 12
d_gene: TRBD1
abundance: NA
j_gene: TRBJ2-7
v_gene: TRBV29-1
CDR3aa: CSVVGGYNEQYF
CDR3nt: TGCAGCGTTGTAGGGGGCTACAATGAGCAGTACTTC

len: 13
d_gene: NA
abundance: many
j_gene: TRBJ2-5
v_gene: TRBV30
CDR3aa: CAWSVSGGRTQYF
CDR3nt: TGTGCCTGGAGTGTCAGTGGGGGACGGACCCAGTACTTC

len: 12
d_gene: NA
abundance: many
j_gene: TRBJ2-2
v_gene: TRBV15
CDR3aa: CATSTYTGELFF
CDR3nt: TGTGCCACCAGCACCTACACCGGGGAGCTGTTTTTT

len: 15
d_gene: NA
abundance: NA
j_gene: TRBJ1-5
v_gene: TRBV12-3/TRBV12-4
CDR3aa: CASTSGGLGNQPQHF
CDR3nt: TGTGCCAGCACCTCGGGGGGGCTTGGCAATCAGCCCCAGCATTTT

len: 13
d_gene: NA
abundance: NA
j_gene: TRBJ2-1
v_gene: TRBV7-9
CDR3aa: CASSLDAGETQFF
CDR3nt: TGTGCCAGCAGCCTAGACGCCGGAGAGACCCAGTTCTTC

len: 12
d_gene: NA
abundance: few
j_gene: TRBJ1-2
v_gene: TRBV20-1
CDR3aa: CSASDANYGHTF
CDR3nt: TGCAGTGCTAGCGACGCAAACTATGGCCACACCTTC

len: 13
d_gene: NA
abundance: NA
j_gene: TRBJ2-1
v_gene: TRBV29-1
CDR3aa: CSVGRGRCNEQFF
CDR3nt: TGCAGCGTTGGGCGGGGTCGGTGCAATGAGCAGTTCTTC

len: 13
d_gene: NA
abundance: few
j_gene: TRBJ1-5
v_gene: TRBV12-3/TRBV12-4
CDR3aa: CASRQSQEQPQHF
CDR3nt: TGTGCCAGCAGACAAAGCCAAGAACAGCCCCAGCATTTT

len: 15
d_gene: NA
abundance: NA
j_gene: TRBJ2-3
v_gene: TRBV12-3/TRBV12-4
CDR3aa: CASIFGSGSADVQYF
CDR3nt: TGTGCCAGCATTTTTGGTAGCGGCAGCGCAGATGTGCAGTATTTT

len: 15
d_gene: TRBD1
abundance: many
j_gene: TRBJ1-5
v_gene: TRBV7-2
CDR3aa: CASSFDRGGNQPQHF
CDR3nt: TGTGCCAGCAGCTTCGACAGGGGTGGCAATCAGCCCCAGCATTTT

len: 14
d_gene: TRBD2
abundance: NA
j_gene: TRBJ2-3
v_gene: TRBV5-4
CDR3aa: CASSSDVGGGTQYF
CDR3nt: TGTGCCAGCAGCTCCGATGTTGGCGGGGGTACGCAGTATTTT

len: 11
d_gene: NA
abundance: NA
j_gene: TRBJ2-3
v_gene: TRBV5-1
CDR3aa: CASSVQDTQYF
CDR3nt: TGCGCCAGCAGCGTTCAAGATACGCAGTATTTT

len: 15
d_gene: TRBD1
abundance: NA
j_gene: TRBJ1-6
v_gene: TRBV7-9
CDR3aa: CASSLWTGTGSPLHF
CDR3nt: TGTGCCAGCAGCTTATGGACAGGGACGGGTTCACCCCTCCACTTT

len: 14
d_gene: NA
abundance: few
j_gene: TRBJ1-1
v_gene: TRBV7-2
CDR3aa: CASSPDWENTEAFF
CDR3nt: TGTGCCAGCAGCCCCGACTGGGAGAACACTGAAGCTTTCTTT

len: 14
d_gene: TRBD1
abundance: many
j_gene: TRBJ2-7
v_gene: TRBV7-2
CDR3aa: CASSLDRGAYEQYF
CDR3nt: TGTGCCAGCAGCTTAGACAGGGGGGCTTACGAGCAGTACTTC

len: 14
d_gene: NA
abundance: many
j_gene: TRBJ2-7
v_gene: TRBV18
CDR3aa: CASSPNPGAYEQYF
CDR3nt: TGTGCCAGCTCACCAAATCCAGGGGCCTACGAGCAGTACTTC

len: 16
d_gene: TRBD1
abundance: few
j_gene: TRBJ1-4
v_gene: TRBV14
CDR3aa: CASSQGQGIANEKLFF
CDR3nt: TGTGCCAGCAGCCAGGGACAGGGAATCGCTAATGAAAAACTGTTTTTT

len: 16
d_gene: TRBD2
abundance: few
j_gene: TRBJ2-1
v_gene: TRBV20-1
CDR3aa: CSAPAAGRGSYNEQFF
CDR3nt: TGCAGTGCCCCTGCGGCGGGGAGGGGCTCCTACAATGAGCAGTTCTTC

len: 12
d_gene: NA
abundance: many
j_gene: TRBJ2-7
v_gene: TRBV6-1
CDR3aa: CASSFSLDEQYF
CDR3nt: TGTGCCAGCAGTTTTTCCTTGGACGAGCAGTACTTC

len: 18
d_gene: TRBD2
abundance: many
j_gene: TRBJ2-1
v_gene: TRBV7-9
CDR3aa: CASSPSGLAGGLYNEQFF
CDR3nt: TGTGCCAGCAGCCCAAGTGGACTAGCGGGGGGACTATACAATGAGCAGTTCTTC

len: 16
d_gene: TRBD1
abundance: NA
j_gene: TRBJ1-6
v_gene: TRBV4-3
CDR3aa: CASSQEVRQGGSLLHF
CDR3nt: TGCGCCAGCAGCCAAGAAGTAAGACAGGGAGGTTCACTCCTCCACTTT

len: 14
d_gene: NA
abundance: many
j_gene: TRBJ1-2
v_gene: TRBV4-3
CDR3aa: CASSQSQGYYGYTF
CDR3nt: TGCGCCAGCAGCCAATCCCAGGGGTACTATGGCTACACCTTC

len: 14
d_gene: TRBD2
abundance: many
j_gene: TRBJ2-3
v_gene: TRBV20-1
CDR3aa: CSARPSGGTDTQYF
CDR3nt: TGCAGTGCTAGACCTAGCGGGGGGACAGATACGCAGTATTTT

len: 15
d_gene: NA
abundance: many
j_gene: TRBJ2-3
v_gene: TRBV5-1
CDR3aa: CAIPPLKEETDTQYF
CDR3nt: TGCGCCATCCCCCCTTTGAAGGAAGAAACAGATACGCAGTATTTT

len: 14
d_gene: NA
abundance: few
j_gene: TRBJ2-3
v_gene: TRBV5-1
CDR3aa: CASSDTGSLDTQYF
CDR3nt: TGCGCCAGCAGCGATACAGGGAGTCTCGATACGCAGTATTTT

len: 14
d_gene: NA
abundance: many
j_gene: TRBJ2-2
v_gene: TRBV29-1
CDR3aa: CSARGSRNTGELFF
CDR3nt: TGCAGCGCTCGAGGGAGCAGGAACACCGGGGAGCTGTTTTTT

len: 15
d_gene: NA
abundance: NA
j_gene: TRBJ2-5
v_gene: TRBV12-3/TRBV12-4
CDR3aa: CTSSLVGSRGETQYF
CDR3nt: TGTACCAGCAGTTTAGTGGGGTCCAGGGGAGAGACCCAGTACTTC

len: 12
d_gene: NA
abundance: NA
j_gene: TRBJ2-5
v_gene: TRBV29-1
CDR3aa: CSVGTAQETQYF
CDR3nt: TGCAGCGTGGGGACCGCCCAAGAGACCCAGTACTTC

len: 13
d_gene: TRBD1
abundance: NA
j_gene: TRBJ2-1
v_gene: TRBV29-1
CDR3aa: CSVGQGEYNEQFF
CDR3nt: TGCAGCGTCGGACAGGGAGAATACAATGAGCAGTTCTTC

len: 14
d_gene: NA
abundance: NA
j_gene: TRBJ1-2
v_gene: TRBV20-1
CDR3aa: CSAPVGGANYGYTF
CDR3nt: TGCAGTGCTCCAGTCGGGGGAGCTAACTATGGCTACACCTTC

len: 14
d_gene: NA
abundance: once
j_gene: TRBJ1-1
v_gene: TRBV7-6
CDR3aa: CASSPNRVGTEAFF
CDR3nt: TGTGCCAGCAGCCCGAACAGGGTTGGCACTGAAGCTTTCTTT

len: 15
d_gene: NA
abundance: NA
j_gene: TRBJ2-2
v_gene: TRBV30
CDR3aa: CAWSVRTEPPGELFF
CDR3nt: TGTGCCTGGAGTGTCCGGACAGAGCCCCCCGGGGAGCTGTTTTTT

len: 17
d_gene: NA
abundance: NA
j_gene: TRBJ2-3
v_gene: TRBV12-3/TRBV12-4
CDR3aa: CASSFIKGTLSTDAQYF
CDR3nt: TGTGCCAGCAGTTTCATCAAGGGGACGCTTAGCACAGATGCGCAGTATTTT